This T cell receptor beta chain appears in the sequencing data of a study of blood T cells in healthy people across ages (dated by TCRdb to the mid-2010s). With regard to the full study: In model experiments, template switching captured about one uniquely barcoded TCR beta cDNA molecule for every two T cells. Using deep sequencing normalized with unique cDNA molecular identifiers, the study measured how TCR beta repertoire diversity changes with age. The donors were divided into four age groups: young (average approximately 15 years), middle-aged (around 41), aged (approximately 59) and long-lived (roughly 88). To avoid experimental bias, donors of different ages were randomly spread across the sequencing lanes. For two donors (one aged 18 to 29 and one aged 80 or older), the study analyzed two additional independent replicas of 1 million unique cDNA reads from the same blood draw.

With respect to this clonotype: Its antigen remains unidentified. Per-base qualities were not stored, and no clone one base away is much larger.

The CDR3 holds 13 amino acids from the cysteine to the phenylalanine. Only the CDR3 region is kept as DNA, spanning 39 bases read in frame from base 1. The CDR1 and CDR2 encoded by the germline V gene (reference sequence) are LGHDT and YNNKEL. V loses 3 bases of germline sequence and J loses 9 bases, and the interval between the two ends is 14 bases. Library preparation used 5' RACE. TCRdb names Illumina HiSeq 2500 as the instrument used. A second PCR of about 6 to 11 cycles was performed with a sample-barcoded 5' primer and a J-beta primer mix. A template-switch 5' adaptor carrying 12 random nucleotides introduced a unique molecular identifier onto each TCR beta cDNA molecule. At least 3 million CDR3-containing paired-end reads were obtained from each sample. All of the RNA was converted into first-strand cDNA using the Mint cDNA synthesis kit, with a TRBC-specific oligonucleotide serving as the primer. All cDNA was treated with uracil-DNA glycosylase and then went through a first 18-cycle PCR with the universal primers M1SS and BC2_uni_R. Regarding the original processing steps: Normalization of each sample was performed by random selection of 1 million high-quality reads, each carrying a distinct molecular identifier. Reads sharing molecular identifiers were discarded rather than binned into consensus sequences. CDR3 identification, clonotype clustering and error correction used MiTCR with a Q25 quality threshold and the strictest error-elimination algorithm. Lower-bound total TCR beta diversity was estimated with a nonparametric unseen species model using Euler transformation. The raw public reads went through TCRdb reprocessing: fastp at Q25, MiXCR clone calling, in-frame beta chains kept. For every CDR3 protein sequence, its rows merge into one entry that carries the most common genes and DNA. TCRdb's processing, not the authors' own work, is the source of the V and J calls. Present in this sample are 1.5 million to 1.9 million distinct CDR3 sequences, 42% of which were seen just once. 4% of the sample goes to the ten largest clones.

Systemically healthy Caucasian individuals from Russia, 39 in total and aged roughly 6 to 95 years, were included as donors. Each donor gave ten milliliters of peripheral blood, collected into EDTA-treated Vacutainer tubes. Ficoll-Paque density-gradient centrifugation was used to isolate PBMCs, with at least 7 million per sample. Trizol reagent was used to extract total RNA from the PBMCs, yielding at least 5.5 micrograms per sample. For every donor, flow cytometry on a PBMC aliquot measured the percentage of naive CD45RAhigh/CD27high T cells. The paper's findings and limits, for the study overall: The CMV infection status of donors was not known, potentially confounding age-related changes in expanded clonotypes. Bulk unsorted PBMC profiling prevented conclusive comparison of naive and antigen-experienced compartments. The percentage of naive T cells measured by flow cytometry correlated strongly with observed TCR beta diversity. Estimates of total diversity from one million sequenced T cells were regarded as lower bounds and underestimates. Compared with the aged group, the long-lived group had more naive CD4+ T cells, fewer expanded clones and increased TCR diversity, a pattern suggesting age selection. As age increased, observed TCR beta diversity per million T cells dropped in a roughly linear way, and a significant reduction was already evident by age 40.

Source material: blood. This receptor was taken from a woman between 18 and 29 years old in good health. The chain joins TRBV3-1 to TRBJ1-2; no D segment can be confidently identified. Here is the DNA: TGTGCCAGCAGCCACGGTGGGGAAAGATGCTACACCTTC. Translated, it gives CASSHGGERCYTF.